These 29 T cell receptor beta chains originate from one sample sequenced in a study of shared clonotypes between healthy human individuals. The assay was immunoSEQ multiplex PCR, and TCRdb's table has in-frame clones only and misses some. Among a few million clones listed, 90% to 95% were seen once. Material: naive CD4+ T cells from PBMCs. Noted subset: CD45RA+ positively selected. These receptors were taken from a man younger than 35 in good health. Some clones in this sample may be carry-over from other donors' samples.

The V gene is TRBV6-5, the J gene TRBJ1-4, with 8 bases lining up with TRBD1. With V trimmed by 0 bases and J by 2 bases, 2 bases remained unmatched. This CDR3 is built from 16 residues. From germline, CDR1 is MNHEY and CDR2 SVGAGI. CDR3 region: CASSYSRTGTNEKLFF. In DNA, the CDR3 is TGTGCCAGCAGTTACTCGAGGACAGGGACTAATGAAAAACTGTTTTTT.

This chain joins TRBV11-2 and TRBJ2-3; TRBD2 matches at 10 bases. V trimming: 5 bases; J trimming: 3 bases; junction bases outside the gene matches: 11. From germline, CDR1 is SGHAT and CDR2 FQNNGV. The CDR3 sequence is 17 residues long. The CDR3 protein is CASSPGGSGRITDTQYF. The CDR3 DNA reads TGTGCCAGCAGCCCGGGAGGTAGCGGGAGGATAACAGATACGCAGTATTTT.

J is TRBJ2-7 and V is TRBV13; TRBD2 is a possible D gene (6 bases). CDR3 length: 15 amino acids. Germline-derived CDR1 and CDR2 are PRHDT and FYEKMQ (reference sequence). The V end was cut by 2 bases, the J end by 7 bases, with 18 bases between. Written as DNA, the CDR3 is TGTGCCAGCAGCTTAAAAGGAGGGCCTATTCGGGAGCAGTACTTC. It yields the protein CASSLKGGPIREQYF.

V is TRBV27 and J is TRBJ1-5; D ambiguous. The germline CDR1 and CDR2 sequences are MNHEY and SMNVEV (reference sequence). The CDR3 is 19 residues long. V was shortened by 5 bases and J by 4 bases, with 27 bases between the two germline ends. This CDR3 is CASSRLSRVRPEKNQPQHF. In DNA, the CDR3 is TGTGCCAGCAGTCGATTGAGTCGAGTTCGGCCGGAGAAGAATCAGCCCCAGCATTTT.

The chain is built from TRBV6-6 and TRBJ1-1, with 10 bases matching TRBD1. This CDR3 spans 13 amino acids. V trimming: 2 bases; J trimming: 10 bases; junction bases outside the gene matches: 4. CDR1 and CDR2 (germline): MNHNY, SVGAGI (reference sequence). The CDR3 here is CASSYQTGGAAFF. The CDR3 coding sequence is TGTGCCAGCAGTTACCAGACAGGGGGCGCAGCTTTCTTT.

The J gene is TRBJ2-3, the V gene TRBV4-2; TRBD2 matches 8 bases. With V trimmed by 1 base and J by 6 bases, 15 bases remained unmatched. The CDR3 spans 18 residues. CDR1 LGHNA and CDR2 YNFKEQ come from the germline V gene. This CDR3 reads CASSQGYRAGDGADTQYF. Written as DNA, the CDR3 is TGTGCCAGCAGCCAAGGTTACCGAGCGGGAGATGGAGCGGATACGCAGTATTTT.

The rearrangement links TRBV5-5 to TRBJ1-4; 7 bases align to TRBD1. CDR1 SGHKS and CDR2 YYEKEE come from the germline V gene (reference sequence). The CDR3 length is 14 residues. The CDR3 DNA follows: TGTTCATCAGCTTTGGGGACAGAGAATGAAAAACTGTTTTTT. Protein sequence: CSSALGTENEKLFF.

This chain connects TRBV27 to TRBJ1-5, with D perhaps TRBD1 (6 bases). CDR1 and CDR2 from the germline V gene are MNHEY and SMNVEV (reference sequence). Deletions cut 1 base from V and 4 bases from J, with 11 bases between. This CDR3 is built from 15 residues. The CDR3 coding sequence is TGTGCCAGCAGTTTATTCAATCAGGGGAATCAGCCCCAGCATTTT. Amino acids: CASSLFNQGNQPQHF.

This chain links TRBV7-9 with TRBJ2-5; 9 positions agree with TRBD2. After removal of 5 bases from V and 3 bases from J, the junction contained 7 bases not matched to a gene. The CDR3 is 15 residues long. Germline CDR1 and CDR2: SEHNR and FQNEAQ (reference sequence). The CDR3 region has the DNA TGTGCCAGCAGCCCCGGACTAGCGAGGGAAGAGACCCAGTACTTC. Translating it yields CASSPGLAREETQYF.

This clone was counted between two and nine times. Other DNA sequences in the same sample also yield this CDR3. The gene calls are TRBV29-1 and TRBJ1-2; D gene uncertain. Germline V gives CDR1 SQVTM, CDR2 ANQGSEA. Trimming removed 2 bases at V and 8 bases at J, with 9 bases between. The CDR3 has 11 amino acids. The CDR3 DNA follows: TGCAGCGTTGAACAGACTTACGGCTACACCTTC. Translation: CSVEQTYGYTF.

V usage is TRBV28 and J usage is TRBJ2-3; unclear D gene. V shed 5 bases and J shed 0 bases, with 18 bases lying between them. In germline, CDR1 is MDHEN, CDR2 SYDVKM. This CDR3 is 17 amino acids long. The CDR3: CASSGPWLAVSTDTQYF. DNA for the CDR3: TGTGCCAGCAGTGGCCCCTGGCTTGCGGTTAGCACAGATACGCAGTATTTT.

The rearrangement uses TRBV2 and TRBJ2-2, with D unclear. Per germline, CDR1 SNHLY and CDR2 FYNNEI. The CDR3 loop spans 14 amino acids. Trimming took 7 bases from V and 1 from J, leaving 10 bases between them. Here the CDR3 DNA reads TGTGCCAGCACTCCAGTATGGAACACCGGGGAGCTGTTTTTT. Protein sequence: CASTPVWNTGELFF. Complete variable domain (other parts from reference TRBV2 and TRBJ2-2): EPEVTQTPSHQVTQMGQEVILRCVPISNHLYFYWYRQILGQKVEFLVSFYNNEISEKSEIFDDQFSVERPDGSNFTLKIRSTKLEDSAMYFCASTPVWNTGELFFGEGSRLTVL.

The chain uses TRBV28 and TRBJ2-6; perhaps TRBD2 as D (6 bases). V was pared by 8 bases and J by 4 bases, with 21 bases between. The CDR3 contains 17 residues. The germline CDR1 and CDR2 sequences are MDHEN and SYDVKM. The CDR3 DNA sequence: TGTGCCAGCGAAACCCCACTAGCAGCGTCGGGGGCCAACGTCCTGACTTTC. It specifies CASETPLAASGANVLTF.

The V call is TRBV28, the J call TRBJ1-4, with D unresolved. CDR3 size: 15 residues. V was trimmed by 3 bases and J by 7 bases, leaving 15 bases between them. Germline CDR1 MDHEN, CDR2 SYDVKM. The CDR3 nucleotides read TGTGCCAGCAGTTTCCCCGGATCCAGATTTGAAAAACTGTTTTTT. It codes for CASSFPGSRFEKLFF.

The chain links TRBV7-7 to TRBJ2-7; 10 bases are a match to TRBD2. The J segment lost 3 bases and the V segment lost 2 bases, leaving 7 bases of the junction unmatched. The CDR3 loop spans 16 amino acids. In germline, CDR1 is SSHAT, CDR2 FNYEAQ (reference sequence). The CDR3 nucleotides read TGTGCCAGCAGCTTAAAGCGGGAGGGCCTAGTCTACGAGCAGTACTTC. Amino acids: CASSLKREGLVYEQYF.

The chain is built from TRBV2 and TRBJ1-1; TRBD1 matches at 7 bases. CDR3 size: 13 residues. The trim removed 8 bases at V and 1 base at J, leaving 4 bases unmatched. Germline values: CDR1 SNHLY, CDR2 FYNNEI. The CDR3 region is CASGQAQNTEAFF. For the CDR3, the DNA is TGTGCCAGCGGACAGGCGCAGAACACTGAAGCTTTCTTT.

The chain's CDR3 is CASSPDSTNYGYTF. CDR3 DNA sequence: TGTGCCAGCAGCCCGGACAGCACTAACTATGGCTACACCTTC. The V gene is TRBV5-4, the J gene TRBJ1-2, with a weak D call TRBD1 (6 bases). Germline-derived CDR1 and CDR2 are SGHNT and YYREEE (reference sequence). V shed 4 bases and J shed 0 bases, with 10 bases lying between them. CDR3 length: 14 residues.

CDR3 sequence: CASSFWTGGFSIYGYTF. CDR3 DNA sequence: TGTGCCAGTAGTTTTTGGACAGGGGGCTTTAGTATCTATGGCTACACCTTC. This chain joins TRBV19 and TRBJ1-2, with TRBD1 matching over 11 bases. Germline V gene sequence: CDR1 LNHDA, CDR2 SQIVND (reference sequence). The CDR3 length is 17 residues. The J segment lost 4 bases and the V segment lost 5 bases, leaving 12 bases of the junction unmatched.

In its sample, this clone was seen a few times. The chain joins TRBV25-1 to TRBJ2-2; D is unresolved. The ends were cut back, 3 bases at V and 1 base at J, with 6 bases in the middle. The CDR3 covers 14 residues. Looked up from germline, CDR1 is MGHDK and CDR2 is SYGVNS. The CDR3 DNA is TGTGCCAGCAGTGACTGGGAGAACACCGGGGAGCTGTTTTTT. This translates into CASSDWENTGELFF.

The chain couples TRBV5-1 to TRBJ2-2, with D possibly being TRBD2 (6 bases). This CDR3 region has 15 residues. Germline CDR1 is SGHRS and CDR2 is YFSETQ. V gave up 4 bases and J gave up 6 bases, with 16 bases separating them. The DNA of the CDR3 is TGCGCCAGCAGCCCGGACCCCCGGAGGGCCGGGGAGCTGTTTTTT. It yields the protein CASSPDPRRAGELFF. The complete variable domain, with remaining parts taken from reference TRBV5-1 and TRBJ2-2, reads KAGVTQTPRYLIKTRGQQVTLSCSPISGHRSVSWYQQTPGQGLQFLFEYFSETQRNKGNFPGRFSGRQFSNSRSEMNVSTLELGDSALYLCASSPDPRRAGELFFGEGSRLTVL.

DNA of the CDR3: TGTGCCTGGGGGAGGGTCAGAGGAGAGACCCAGTACTTC. Translation: CAWGRVRGETQYF. The chain employs TRBV30 and TRBJ2-5; 7 bases align to TRBD2. The V and J ends lost 5 bases and 4 bases, in that order; junction bases with no gene match: 7. This CDR3 region has 13 residues. CDR1 is GTSNPN, CDR2 SVGIG, per germline (reference sequence).

This rearrangement joins TRBV6-1 to TRBJ2-3, with 11 bases aligning to TRBD2. The CDR3 is made up of 15 amino acids. The V segment lost 9 bases and the J segment 2 bases; nucleotides outside the gene matches: 7. CDR1 and CDR2 (germline): MNHNS, SASEGT. CDR3: CASKTSGGFTDTQYF. CDR3 coding DNA: TGTGCCAGTAAAACTAGCGGGGGCTTCACAGATACGCAGTATTTT.

This clone was detected only a few times. The rearrangement uses TRBV19 and TRBJ1-5; TRBD1 is a possible D gene (6 bases). This CDR3 region has 14 residues. The germline gives CDR1 LNHDA, CDR2 SQIVND (reference sequence). V was cut by 4 bases and J by 7 bases, with 14 bases left in between. CDR3 sequence reads: CASSTNRVFQPQHF. For the CDR3, the DNA is TGTGCCAGTAGTACCAACAGGGTCTTCCAGCCCCAGCATTTT.

The chain has TRBV9 and TRBJ1-4; tentatively, D is TRBD1 (6 bases). The CDR3 runs to 14 residues. Germline assignment: CDR1 SGDLS and CDR2 YYNGEE. The V gene lost 4 bases and the J gene lost 5 bases, with 12 bases spanning the gap. The CDR3 DNA reads as TGTGCCAGCAGCTGGGGACAAGACAATGAAAAACTGTTTTTT. This sequence encodes CASSWGQDNEKLFF.

The chain joins TRBV18 to TRBJ1-5; TRBD1 is a possible D gene (6 bases). The CDR3 length is 15 residues. Between the trimmed V and J ends, which lost 0 bases and 1 base, there was a span of 7 bases. Germline-derived CDR1 and CDR2 are KGHSH and LQKENI. CDR3 nucleotide sequence: TGTGCCAGCTCACCACCGACAGGAAGCAATCAGCCCCAGCATTTT. Its translation is CASSPPTGSNQPQHF.

This chain links TRBV5-1 with TRBJ2-7; 10 positions match TRBD2. Germline CDR1 and CDR2: SGHRS and YFSETQ. The CDR3 totals 15 residues. The J segment lost 6 bases and the V segment lost 6 bases, leaving 12 bases of the junction unmatched. Here the CDR3 DNA reads TGCGCCAGCACCATGAGCGGGAGGGCCTTGGGCGAGCAGTACTTC. This encodes CASTMSGRALGEQYF.

The gene calls are TRBV29-1 and TRBJ1-1; D is unresolved. CDR1 and CDR2 from the germline V gene are SQVTM and ANQGSEA. This CDR3 spans 14 amino acids. V was clipped by 5 bases and J by 0 bases, with 13 bases between them. CDR3 DNA: TGCAGCGTTCTCCAGGCAACAATGAACACTGAAGCTTTCTTT. Translation: CSVLQATMNTEAFF.

With respect to this clone: In the same sample, other DNA sequences code for this CDR3. This rearrangement joins TRBV28 to TRBJ2-5; D gene ambiguous. Trimming cost V 5 bases and J 2 bases, with 12 bases left between them. This CDR3 is built from 14 residues. In germline, CDR1 is MDHEN, CDR2 SYDVKM. CDR3 nucleotides: TGTGCCAGCAGTCCCGGTGGCGGTCAAGAGACCCAGTACTTC. Protein product: CASSPGGGQETQYF.

The chain carries TRBV6-1 and TRBJ1-4; TRBD1 agrees at 8 bases. In germline, CDR1 is MNHNS, CDR2 SASEGT. V shed 3 bases, J shed 7 bases, and the junction held 13 bases outside the gene matches. This CDR3 has 17 amino acids. This CDR3 reads CASSDPMRGQDSEKLFF. The CDR3 nucleotides read TGTGCCAGCAGTGACCCGATGAGGGGACAGGACTCTGAAAAACTGTTTTTT.